This is a list of T cell receptor beta chains from one sample in a study of PD-1 blockade in classical Hodgkin lymphoma. Repertoires were generated with immunoSEQ multiplex PCR, while TCRdb's copy carries only in-frame clones and drops some. The sample has about 41,000 clones, 69% seen once; the top ten hold approximately 2.6%. The source was peripheral blood mononuclear cells (PBMCs), collected before the fourth cycle of nivolumab. The receptors derive from a human donor with classical Hodgkin lymphoma. Each CDR3 is given with its conserved first and last residue.

CDR3 length: 15; V gene: TRBV6-6; CDR3 protein: CASSYVQPSGNTIYF
CDR3 length: 15; V gene: TRBV30; CDR3 protein: CAWSVRQDGFYEQYF
CDR3 length: 12; V gene: TRBV19; CDR3 protein: CASSIQRGEAFF
CDR3 length: 19; V gene: TRBV18; CDR3 protein: CASSPVKGLIGSGANVLTF
CDR3 length: 16; V gene: TRBV25-1; CDR3 protein: CASSEGPGTGYYEQYF
CDR3 length: 12; V gene: TRBV14; CDR3 protein: CASSPSPYEQYF
CDR3 length: 15; V gene: TRBV11-3; CDR3 protein: CASARETGYTGELFF
CDR3 length: 14; V gene: TRBV9; CDR3 protein: CASSARGHNSPLHF
CDR3 length: 13; V gene: TRBV6-1; CDR3 protein: CASTPGYNSPLHF
CDR3 length: 16; V gene: TRBV19; CDR3 protein: CASTTVQGAGANVLTF
CDR3 length: 14; V gene: TRBV30; CDR3 protein: CAWDRGRLNTEAFF
CDR3 length: 17; V gene: TRBV7-8; CDR3 protein: CASSLLLAGGRTDTQYF
CDR3 length: 18; V gene: TRBV29-1; CDR3 protein: CSVEEEGTGTGDIYGYTF
CDR3 length: 15; V gene: TRBV5-6; CDR3 protein: CASSLGQSITYEQYF
CDR3 length: 17; V gene: TRBV28; CDR3 protein: CASSPYRDRGLNQPQHF
CDR3 length: 15; V gene: TRBV12-5; CDR3 protein: CASGFWDRITDTQYF
CDR3 length: 15; V gene: TRBV5-1; CDR3 protein: CASSEGGSNTGELFF
CDR3 length: 11; V gene: TRBV11-2; CDR3 protein: CASSPYYEQYF
CDR3 length: 16; V gene: TRBV27; CDR3 protein: CASSRRVIASSGEQFF
CDR3 length: 13; V gene: TRBV14; CDR3 protein: CATSNRDSYEQYF
CDR3 length: 13; V gene: TRBV18; CDR3 protein: CASSPDTSAGYTF
CDR3 length: 13; V gene: TRBV30; CDR3 protein: CAWTGEVYNEQFF
CDR3 length: 14; V gene: TRBV7-3; CDR3 protein: CASSFSGGPDTQYF
CDR3 length: 13; V gene: TRBV11-3; CDR3 protein: CASSLEGVETQYF
CDR3 length: 16; V gene: TRBV28; CDR3 protein: CASSLGSAGGFYGYTF
CDR3 length: 16; V gene: TRBV5-6; CDR3 protein: CASSFGTDRGLGEQYF
CDR3 length: 13; V gene: TRBV2; CDR3 protein: CASSEEDSQGYTF
CDR3 length: 16; V gene: TRBV10-2; CDR3 protein: CASKDRAVGENYEQYF
CDR3 length: 14; V gene: TRBV30; CDR3 protein: CAWSEGISGQPQHF
CDR3 length: 13; V gene: TRBV6-1; CDR3 protein: CASSETVRDEQYF
CDR3 length: 13; V gene: TRBV30; CDR3 protein: CAWSVGMGYEQYF
CDR3 length: 15; V gene: TRBV6-1; CDR3 protein: CASSDPGFSYNEQFF
CDR3 length: 15; V gene: TRBV2; CDR3 protein: CASSAGRPSYYEQYF
CDR3 length: 12; V gene: TRBV29-1; CDR3 protein: CSVITGYTEAFF
CDR3 length: 12; V gene: TRBV30; CDR3 protein: CAWSVSDTEAFF
CDR3 length: 16; V gene: TRBV11-2; CDR3 protein: CASSLDTGLAIYEQYF
CDR3 length: 15; V gene: TRBV5-1; CDR3 protein: CASSSVAGPYNEQFF
CDR3 length: 15; V gene: TRBV6-5; CDR3 protein: CASSSQGYTNEKLFF
CDR3 length: 16; V gene: TRBV10-1; CDR3 protein: CASSVPSGGKADTQYF
CDR3 length: 17; V gene: TRBV27; CDR3 protein: CASIVPLRDIKDYEQYF